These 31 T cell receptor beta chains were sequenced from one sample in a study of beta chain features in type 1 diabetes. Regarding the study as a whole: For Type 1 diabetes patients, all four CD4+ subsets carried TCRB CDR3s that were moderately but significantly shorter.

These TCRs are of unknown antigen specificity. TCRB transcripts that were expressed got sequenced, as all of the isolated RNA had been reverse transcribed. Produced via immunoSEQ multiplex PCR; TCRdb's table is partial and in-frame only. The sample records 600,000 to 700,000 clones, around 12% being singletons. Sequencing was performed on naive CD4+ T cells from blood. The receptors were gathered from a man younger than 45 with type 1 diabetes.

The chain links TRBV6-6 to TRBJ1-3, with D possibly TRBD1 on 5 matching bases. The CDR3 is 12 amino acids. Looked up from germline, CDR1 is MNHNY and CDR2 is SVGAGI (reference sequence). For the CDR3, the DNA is TGTGCTGTTACAGGTCCGGGAAACACCATATATTTT. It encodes CAVTGPGNTIYF.

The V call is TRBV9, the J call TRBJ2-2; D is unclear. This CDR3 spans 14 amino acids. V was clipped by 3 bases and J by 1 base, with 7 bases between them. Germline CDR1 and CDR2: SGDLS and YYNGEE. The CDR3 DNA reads TGTGCCAGCAGCGCGACTCAGAACACCGGGGAGCTGTTTTTT. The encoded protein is CASSATQNTGELFF.

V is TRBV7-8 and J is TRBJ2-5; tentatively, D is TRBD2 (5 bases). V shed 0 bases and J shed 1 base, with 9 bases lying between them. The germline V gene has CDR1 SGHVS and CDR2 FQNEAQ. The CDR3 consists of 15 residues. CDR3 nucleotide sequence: TGTGCCAGCAGCTTAGCGGAGGTTTCCCAAGAGACCCAGTACTTC. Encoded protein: CASSLAEVSQETQYF.

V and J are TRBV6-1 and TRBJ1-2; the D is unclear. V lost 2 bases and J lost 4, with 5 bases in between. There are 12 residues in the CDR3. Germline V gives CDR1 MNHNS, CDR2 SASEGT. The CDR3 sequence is CASSENSYGYTF. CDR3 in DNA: TGTGCCAGCAGTGAAAACAGCTATGGCTACACCTTC.

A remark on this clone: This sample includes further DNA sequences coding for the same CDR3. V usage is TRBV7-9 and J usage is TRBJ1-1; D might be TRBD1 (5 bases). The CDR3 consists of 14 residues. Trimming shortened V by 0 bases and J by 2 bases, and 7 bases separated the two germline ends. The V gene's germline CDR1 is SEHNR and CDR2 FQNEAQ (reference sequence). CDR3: CASSLAQGNTEAFF. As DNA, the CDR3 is TGTGCCAGCAGCTTAGCGCAGGGAAACACTGAAGCTTTCTTT.

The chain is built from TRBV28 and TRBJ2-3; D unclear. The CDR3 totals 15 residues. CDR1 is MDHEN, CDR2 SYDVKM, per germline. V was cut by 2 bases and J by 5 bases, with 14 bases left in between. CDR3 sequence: CASSLGPDRVDTQYF. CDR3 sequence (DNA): TGTGCCAGCAGTTTAGGGCCAGACCGTGTAGATACGCAGTATTTT.

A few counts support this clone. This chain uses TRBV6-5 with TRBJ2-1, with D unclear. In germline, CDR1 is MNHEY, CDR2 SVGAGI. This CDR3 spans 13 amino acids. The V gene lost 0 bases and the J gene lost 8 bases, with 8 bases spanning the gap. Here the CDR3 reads CASSYSGRDEQFF. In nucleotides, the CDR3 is TGTGCCAGCAGTTACTCGGGAAGGGATGAGCAGTTCTTC.

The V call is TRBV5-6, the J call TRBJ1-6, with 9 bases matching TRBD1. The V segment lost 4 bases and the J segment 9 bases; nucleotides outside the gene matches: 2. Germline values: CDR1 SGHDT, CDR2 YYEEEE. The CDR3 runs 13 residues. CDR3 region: CASSRDRVSPLHF. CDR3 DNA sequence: TGTGCCAGCAGCCGGGACAGGGTTTCACCCCTCCACTTT. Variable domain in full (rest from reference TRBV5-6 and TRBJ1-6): DAGVTQSPTHLIKTRGQQVTLRCSPKSGHDTVSWYQQALGQGPQFIFQYYEEEERQRGNFPDRFSGHQFPNYSSELNVNALLLGDSALYLCASSRDRVSPLHFGNGTRLTVT.

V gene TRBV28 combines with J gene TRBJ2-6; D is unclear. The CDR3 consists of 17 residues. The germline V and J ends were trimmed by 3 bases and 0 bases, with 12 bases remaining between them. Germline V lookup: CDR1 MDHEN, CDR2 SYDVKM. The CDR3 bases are TGTGCCAGCAGTTTGCCCGCAATAGGCTCTGGGGCCAACGTCCTGACTTTC. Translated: CASSLPAIGSGANVLTF.

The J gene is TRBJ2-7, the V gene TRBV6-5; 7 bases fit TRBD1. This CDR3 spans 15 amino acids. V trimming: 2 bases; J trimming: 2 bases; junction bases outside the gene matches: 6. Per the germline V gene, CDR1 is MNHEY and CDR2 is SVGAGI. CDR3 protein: CASSYSWDRTYEQYF. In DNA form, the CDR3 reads TGTGCCAGCAGTTACAGCTGGGACAGAACCTACGAGCAGTACTTC.

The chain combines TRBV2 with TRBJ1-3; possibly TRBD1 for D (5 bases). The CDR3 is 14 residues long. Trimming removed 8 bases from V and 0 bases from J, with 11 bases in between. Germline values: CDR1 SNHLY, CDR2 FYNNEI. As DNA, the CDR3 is TGTGCCAGCGGTCAGGGCTCCTCTGGAAACACCATATATTTT. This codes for CASGQGSSGNTIYF.

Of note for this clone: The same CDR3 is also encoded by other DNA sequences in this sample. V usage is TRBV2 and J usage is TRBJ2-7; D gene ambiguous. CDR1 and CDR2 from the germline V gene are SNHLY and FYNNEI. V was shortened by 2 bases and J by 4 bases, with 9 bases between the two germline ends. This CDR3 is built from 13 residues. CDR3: CASSESREYEQYF. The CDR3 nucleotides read TGTGCCAGCAGTGAAAGTAGGGAATACGAGCAGTACTTC.

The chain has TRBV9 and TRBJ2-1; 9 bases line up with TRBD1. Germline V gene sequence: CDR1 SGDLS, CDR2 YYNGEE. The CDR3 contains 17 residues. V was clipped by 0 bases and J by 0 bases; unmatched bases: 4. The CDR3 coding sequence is TGTGCCAGCAGCGTAGGACAGGGGGTTAGCTCCTACAATGAGCAGTTCTTC. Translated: CASSVGQGVSSYNEQFF. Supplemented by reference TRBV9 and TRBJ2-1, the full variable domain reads DSGVTQTPKHLITATGQRVTLRCSPRSGDLSVYWYQQSLDQGLQFLIQYYNGEERAKGNILERFSAQQFPDLHSELNLSSLELGDSALYFCASSVGQGVSSYNEQFFGPGTRLTVL.

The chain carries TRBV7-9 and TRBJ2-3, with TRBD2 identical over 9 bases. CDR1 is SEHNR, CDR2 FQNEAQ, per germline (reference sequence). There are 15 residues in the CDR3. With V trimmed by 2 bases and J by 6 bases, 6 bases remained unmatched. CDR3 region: CASSLLAGEADTQYF. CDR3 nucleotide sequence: TGTGCCAGCAGCTTATTAGCGGGGGAGGCGGATACGCAGTATTTT.

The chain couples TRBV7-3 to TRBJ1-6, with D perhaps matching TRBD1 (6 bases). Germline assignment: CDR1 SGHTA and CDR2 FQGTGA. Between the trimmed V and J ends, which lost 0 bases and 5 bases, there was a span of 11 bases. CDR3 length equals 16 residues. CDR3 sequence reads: CASSLTPQGNNSPLHF. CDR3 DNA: TGTGCCAGCAGCTTAACGCCCCAGGGGAATAATTCACCCCTCCACTTT. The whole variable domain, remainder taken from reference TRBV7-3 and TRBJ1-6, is GAGVSQTPSNKVTEKGKYVELRCDPISGHTALYWYRQSLGQGPEFLIYFQGTGAADDSGLPNDRFFAVRPEGSVSTLKIQRTERGDSAVYLCASSLTPQGNNSPLHFGNGTRLTVT.

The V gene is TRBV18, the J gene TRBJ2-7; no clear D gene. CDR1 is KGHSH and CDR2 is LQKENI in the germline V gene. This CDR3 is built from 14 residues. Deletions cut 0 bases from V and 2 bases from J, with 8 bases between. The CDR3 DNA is TGTGCCAGCTCACCACCGGGCTCGACCTACGAGCAGTACTTC. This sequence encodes CASSPPGSTYEQYF. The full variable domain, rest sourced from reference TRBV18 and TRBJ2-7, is NAGVMQNPRHLVRRRGQEARLRCSPMKGHSHVYWYRQLPEEGLKFMVYLQKENIIDESGMPKERFSAEFPKEGPSILRIQQVVRGDSAAYFCASSPPGSTYEQYFGPGTRLTVT.

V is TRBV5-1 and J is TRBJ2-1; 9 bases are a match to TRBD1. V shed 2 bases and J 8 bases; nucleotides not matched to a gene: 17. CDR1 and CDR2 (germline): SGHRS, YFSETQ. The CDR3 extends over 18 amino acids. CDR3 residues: CASSFSPAGTGSTDEQFF. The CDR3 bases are TGCGCCAGCAGCTTTTCACCTGCCGGGACAGGGTCGACAGATGAGCAGTTCTTC. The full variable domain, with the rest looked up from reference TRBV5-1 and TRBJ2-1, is KAGVTQTPRYLIKTRGQQVTLSCSPISGHRSVSWYQQTPGQGLQFLFEYFSETQRNKGNFPGRFSGRQFSNSRSEMNVSTLELGDSALYLCASSFSPAGTGSTDEQFFGPGTRLTVL.

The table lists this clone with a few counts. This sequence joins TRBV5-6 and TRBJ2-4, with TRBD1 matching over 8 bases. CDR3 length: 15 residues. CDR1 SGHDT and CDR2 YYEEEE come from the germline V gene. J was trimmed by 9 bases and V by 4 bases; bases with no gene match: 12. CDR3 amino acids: CASSETGTGASIQYF. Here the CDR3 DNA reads TGTGCCAGCAGCGAGACCGGGACAGGAGCTAGCATTCAGTACTTC.

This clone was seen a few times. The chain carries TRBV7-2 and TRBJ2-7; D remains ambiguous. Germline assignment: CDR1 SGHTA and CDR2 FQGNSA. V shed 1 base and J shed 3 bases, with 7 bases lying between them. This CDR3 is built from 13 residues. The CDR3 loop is CASSLVLNYEQYF. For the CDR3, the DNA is TGTGCCAGCAGCTTAGTTCTTAACTACGAGCAGTACTTC. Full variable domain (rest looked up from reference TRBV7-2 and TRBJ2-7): GAGVSQSPSNKVTEKGKDVELRCDPISGHTALYWYRQSLGQGLEFLIYFQGNSAPDKSGLPSDRFSAERTGGSVSTLTIQRTQQEDSAVYLCASSLVLNYEQYFGPGTRLTVT.

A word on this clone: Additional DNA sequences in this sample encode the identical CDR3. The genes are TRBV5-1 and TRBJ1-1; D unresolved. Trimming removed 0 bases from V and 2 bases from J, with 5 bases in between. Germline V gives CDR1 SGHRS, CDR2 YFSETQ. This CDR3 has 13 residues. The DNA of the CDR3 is TGCGCCAGCAGCTTGGGGGGAAACACTGAAGCTTTCTTT. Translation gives CASSLGGNTEAFF.

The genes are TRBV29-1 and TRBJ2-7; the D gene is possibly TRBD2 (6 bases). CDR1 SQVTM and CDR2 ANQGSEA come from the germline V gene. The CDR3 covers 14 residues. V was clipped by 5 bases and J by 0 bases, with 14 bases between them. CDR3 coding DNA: TGCAGCGTTAAGGGAGGTGCAGCCTCCTACGAGCAGTACTTC. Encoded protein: CSVKGGAASYEQYF.

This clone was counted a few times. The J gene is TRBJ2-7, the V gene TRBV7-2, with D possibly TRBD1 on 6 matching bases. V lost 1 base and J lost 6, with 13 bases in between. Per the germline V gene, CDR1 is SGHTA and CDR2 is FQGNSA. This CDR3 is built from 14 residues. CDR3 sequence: CASSLVLGAGEQYF. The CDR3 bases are TGTGCCAGCAGCTTAGTGCTGGGGGCAGGCGAGCAGTACTTC.

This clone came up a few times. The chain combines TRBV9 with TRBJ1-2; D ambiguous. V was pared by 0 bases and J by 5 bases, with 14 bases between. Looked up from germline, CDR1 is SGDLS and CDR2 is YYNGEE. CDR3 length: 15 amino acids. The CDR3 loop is CASSVDEGLGYGYTF. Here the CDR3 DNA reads TGTGCCAGCAGCGTAGATGAAGGGTTGGGGTATGGCTACACCTTC.

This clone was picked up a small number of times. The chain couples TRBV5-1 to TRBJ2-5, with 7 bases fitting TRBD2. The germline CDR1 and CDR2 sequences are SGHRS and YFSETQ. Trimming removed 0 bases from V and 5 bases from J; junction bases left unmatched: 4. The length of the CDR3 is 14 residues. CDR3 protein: CASSLGGSSETQYF. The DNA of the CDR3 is TGCGCCAGCAGCTTGGGCGGGAGTTCGGAGACCCAGTACTTC.

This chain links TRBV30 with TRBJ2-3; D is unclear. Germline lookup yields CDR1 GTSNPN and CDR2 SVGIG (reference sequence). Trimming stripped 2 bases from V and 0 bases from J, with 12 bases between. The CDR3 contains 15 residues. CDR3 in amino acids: CAWSLYLSSTDTQYF. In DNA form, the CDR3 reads TGTGCCTGGAGTCTCTACCTTTCTAGCACAGATACGCAGTATTTT.

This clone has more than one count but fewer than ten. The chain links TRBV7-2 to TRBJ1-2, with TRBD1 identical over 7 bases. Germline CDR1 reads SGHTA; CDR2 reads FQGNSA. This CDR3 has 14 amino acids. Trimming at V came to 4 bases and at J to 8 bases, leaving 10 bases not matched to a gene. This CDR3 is CASSWGTETEGYTF. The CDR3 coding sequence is TGTGCCAGCAGCTGGGGGACAGAAACGGAGGGCTACACCTTC.

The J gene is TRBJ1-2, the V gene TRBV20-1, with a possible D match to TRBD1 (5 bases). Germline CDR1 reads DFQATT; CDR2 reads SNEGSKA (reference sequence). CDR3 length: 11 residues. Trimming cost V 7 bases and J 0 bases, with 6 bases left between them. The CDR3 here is CSGQSNYGYTF. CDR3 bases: TGCAGTGGACAGTCTAACTATGGCTACACCTTC.

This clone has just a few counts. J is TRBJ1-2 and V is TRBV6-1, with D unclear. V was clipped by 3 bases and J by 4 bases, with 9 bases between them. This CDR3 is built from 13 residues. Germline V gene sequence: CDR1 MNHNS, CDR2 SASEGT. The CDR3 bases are TGTGCCAGCAGTGACTCAGTGCCCTATGGCTACACCTTC. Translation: CASSDSVPYGYTF.

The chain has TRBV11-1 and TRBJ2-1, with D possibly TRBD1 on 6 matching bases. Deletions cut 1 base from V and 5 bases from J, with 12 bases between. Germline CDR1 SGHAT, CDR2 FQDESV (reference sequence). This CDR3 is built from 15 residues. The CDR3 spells CASSLGRGLHNEQFF. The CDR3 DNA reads TGTGCCAGCAGCTTAGGCAGGGGCCTACACAATGAGCAGTTCTTC.

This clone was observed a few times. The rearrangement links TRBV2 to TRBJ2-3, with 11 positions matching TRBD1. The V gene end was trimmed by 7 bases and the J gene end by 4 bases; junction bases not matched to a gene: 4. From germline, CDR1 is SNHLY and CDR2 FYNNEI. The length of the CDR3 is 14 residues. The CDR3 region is CASTGQGVPDTQYF. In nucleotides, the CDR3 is TGTGCCAGCACGGGACAGGGGGTACCAGATACGCAGTATTTT.

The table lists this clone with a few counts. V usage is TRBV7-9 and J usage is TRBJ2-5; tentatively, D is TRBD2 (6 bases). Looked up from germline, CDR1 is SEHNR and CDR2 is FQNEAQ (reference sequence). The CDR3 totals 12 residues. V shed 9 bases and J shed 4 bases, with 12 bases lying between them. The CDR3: CASLAEGETQYF. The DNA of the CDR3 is TGTGCCAGTCTGGCGGAGGGAGAGACCCAGTACTTC.